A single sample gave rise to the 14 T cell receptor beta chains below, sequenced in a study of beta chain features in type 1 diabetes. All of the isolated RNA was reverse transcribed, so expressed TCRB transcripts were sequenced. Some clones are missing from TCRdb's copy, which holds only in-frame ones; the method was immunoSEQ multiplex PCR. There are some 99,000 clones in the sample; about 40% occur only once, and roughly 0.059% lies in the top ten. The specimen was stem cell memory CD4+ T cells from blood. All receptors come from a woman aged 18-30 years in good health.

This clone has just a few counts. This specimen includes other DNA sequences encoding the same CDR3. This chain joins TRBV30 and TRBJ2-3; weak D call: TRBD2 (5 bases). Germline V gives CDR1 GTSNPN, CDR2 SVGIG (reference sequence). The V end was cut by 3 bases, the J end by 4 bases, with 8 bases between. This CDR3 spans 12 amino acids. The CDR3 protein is CAWRGSPDTQYF. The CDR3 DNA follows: TGTGCCTGGAGAGGGAGCCCAGATACGCAGTATTTT.

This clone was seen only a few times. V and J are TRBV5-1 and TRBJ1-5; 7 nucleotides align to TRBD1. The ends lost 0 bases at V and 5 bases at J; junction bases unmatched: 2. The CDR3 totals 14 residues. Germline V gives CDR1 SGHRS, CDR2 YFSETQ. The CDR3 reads CASSLDRGDQPQHF. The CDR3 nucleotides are TGCGCCAGCAGCTTGGACAGGGGTGATCAGCCCCAGCATTTT.

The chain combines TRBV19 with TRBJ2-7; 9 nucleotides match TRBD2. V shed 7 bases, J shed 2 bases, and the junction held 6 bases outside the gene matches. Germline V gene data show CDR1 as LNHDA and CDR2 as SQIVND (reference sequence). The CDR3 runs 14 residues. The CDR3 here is CASTTSGPPYEQYF. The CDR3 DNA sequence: TGTGCCAGTACAACTAGCGGGCCTCCCTACGAGCAGTACTTC.

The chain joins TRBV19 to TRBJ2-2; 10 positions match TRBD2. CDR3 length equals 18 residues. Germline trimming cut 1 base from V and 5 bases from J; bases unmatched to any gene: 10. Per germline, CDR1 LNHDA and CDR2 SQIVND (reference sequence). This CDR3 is CASSIVRRAGGRTGELFF. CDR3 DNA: TGTGCCAGTAGTATAGTTCGAAGAGCGGGAGGGCGGACCGGGGAGCTGTTTTTT.

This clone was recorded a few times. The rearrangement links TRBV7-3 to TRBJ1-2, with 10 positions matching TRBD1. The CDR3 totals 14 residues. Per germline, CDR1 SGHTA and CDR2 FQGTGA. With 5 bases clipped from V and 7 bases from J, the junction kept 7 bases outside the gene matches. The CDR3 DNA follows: TGTGCCAGCAGCCAGACAGGGGGCGGCCTTGGCTACACCTTC. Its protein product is CASSQTGGGLGYTF.

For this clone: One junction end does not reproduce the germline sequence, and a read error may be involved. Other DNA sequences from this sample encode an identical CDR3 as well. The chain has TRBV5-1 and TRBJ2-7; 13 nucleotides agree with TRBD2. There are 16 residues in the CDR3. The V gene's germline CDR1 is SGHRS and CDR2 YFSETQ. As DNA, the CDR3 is TGCGCCAGCAGCTCCAGGACTAGCGGGGGAGCCTACGAACAGTACTTC. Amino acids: CASSSRTSGGAYEQYF.

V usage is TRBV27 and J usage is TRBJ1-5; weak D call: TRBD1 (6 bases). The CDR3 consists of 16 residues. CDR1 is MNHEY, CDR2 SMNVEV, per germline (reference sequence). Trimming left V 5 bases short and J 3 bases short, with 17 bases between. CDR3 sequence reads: CASSRGHSVFNQPQHF. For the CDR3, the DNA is TGTGCCAGCAGTAGGGGACACTCCGTTTTCAATCAGCCCCAGCATTTT.

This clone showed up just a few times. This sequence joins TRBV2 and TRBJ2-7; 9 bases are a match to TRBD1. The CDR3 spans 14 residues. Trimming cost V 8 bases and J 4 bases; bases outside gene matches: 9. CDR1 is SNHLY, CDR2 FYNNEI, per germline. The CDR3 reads CASDPGTGYYEQYF. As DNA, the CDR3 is TGTGCCAGCGATCCCGGGACAGGGTATTACGAGCAGTACTTC. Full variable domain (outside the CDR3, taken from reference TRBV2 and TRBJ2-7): EPEVTQTPSHQVTQMGQEVILRCVPISNHLYFYWYRQILGQKVEFLVSFYNNEISEKSEIFDDQFSVERPDGSNFTLKIRSTKLEDSAMYFCASDPGTGYYEQYFGPGTRLTVT.

The CDR3 DNA reads as TGCGCCAGCAGTCCCGGGACTAGCGGGACAGAGACCCAGTACTTC. Amino acid sequence: CASSPGTSGTETQYF. This rearrangement joins TRBV5-1 to TRBJ2-5, with 13 bases aligning to TRBD2. This CDR3 comprises 15 residues. Germline trimming cut 5 bases from V and 4 bases from J; bases unmatched to any gene: 5. The germline V gene encodes CDR1 SGHRS and CDR2 YFSETQ. The full variable domain, its missing parts supplied by reference TRBV5-1 and TRBJ2-5, is KAGVTQTPRYLIKTRGQQVTLSCSPISGHRSVSWYQQTPGQGLQFLFEYFSETQRNKGNFPGRFSGRQFSNSRSEMNVSTLELGDSALYLCASSPGTSGTETQYFGPGTRLLVL.

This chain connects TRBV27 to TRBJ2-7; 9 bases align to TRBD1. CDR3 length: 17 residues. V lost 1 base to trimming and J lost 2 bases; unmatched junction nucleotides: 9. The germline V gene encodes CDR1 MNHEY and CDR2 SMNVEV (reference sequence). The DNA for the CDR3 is TGTGCCAGCAGTTTATTCTCGGGACAGGGCTCAACCTACGAGCAGTACTTC. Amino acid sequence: CASSLFSGQGSTYEQYF.

CDR3 region: CASSKGAGTEAFF. The CDR3 DNA sequence: TGTGCCAGCAGCAAAGGTGCGGGAACTGAAGCTTTCTTT. The rearrangement links TRBV21-1 to TRBJ1-1. TRBV21-1 is deemed a pseudogene. CDR3 length: 13 amino acids.

DNA for the CDR3: TGTGCCAGCAGCTTCATGGGGGCGAGAGGACACACAGATACGCAGTATTTT. Its translation: CASSFMGARGHTDTQYF. This chain joins TRBV7-2 and TRBJ2-3; perhaps TRBD1 as D (6 bases). This CDR3 has 17 amino acids. Deletions cut 3 bases from V and 2 bases from J, with 18 bases between. Germline CDR1 reads SGHTA; CDR2 reads FQGNSA.

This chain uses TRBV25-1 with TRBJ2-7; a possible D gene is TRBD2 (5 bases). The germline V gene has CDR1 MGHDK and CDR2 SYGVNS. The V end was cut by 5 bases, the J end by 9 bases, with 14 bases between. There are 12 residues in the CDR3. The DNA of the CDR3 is TGTGCCAGCAGTTTGTCTAACGGAGGGCAGTACTTC. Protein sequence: CASSLSNGGQYF.

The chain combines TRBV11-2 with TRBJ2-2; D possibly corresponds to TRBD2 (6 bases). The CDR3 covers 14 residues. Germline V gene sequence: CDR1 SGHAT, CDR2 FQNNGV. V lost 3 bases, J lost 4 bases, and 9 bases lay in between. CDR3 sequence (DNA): TGTGCCAGCAGCTTGGGACTTCTCACCGGGGAGCTGTTTTTT. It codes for CASSLGLLTGELFF.